The present T cell receptor beta chain was sequenced within a study of cytomegalovirus exposure and HLA in healthy donors. On this clone: What it binds is unknown.

Overall study findings and caveats: As was reported, the classifier diagnosed cytomegalovirus status with high specificity and sensitivity. Among TCR beta chains, those listed as cytomegalovirus-associated numbered some 160. Many donors shared some public TCRs, even though most TCR sequences were rare.

Profiled with immunoSEQ multiplex PCR; TCRdb holds only in-frame clones, not every one. The table lists about 120,000 clones, 86% of them singletons. Donors came from a validation cohort of 95 to 150 subjects, distinct from the first 666-subject cohort. Germline assignment: CDR1 SGHKS and CDR2 YYEKEE (reference sequence). V lost 1 base and J lost 4; bases outside the gene matches: 3. The CDR3 length is 15 residues. The sample taken for sequencing was PBMCs. This TCR derives from a man aged 18 to 30 in good health and CMV-seronegative. The chain joins TRBV5-5 to TRBJ2-1, with TRBD2 matching 9 bases. CDR3 region: CASSLWAGGYNEQFF. For the CDR3, the DNA is TGTGCCAGCAGCTTGTGGGCGGGGGGGTACAATGAGCAGTTCTTC.